These 12 T cell receptor beta chains share one sample of origin, sequenced in a study of monozygotic twins with inflammatory bowel disease. Each CDR3 protein gets one entry in TCRdb, which reprocessed the 5' RACE reads and gives no DNA. The sample includes 440,000 or so distinct CDR3 sequences. Sequenced: blood. These receptors were taken from a human donor with ulcerative colitis or Crohn's disease, or a healthy co-twin of an affected twin (not recorded which).

The chain couples TRBV5-6 to TRBJ1-6; the TRBD1 assignment by TCRdb is unverifiable without DNA. The CDR3 is made up of 17 amino acids. Germline CDR1 SGHDT, CDR2 YYEEEE. The CDR3 region is CASSTDRGTYLNSPLHF.

The chain uses TRBV7-2 and TRBJ2-2; no DNA is available, so the TRBD2 call from TCRdb remains unchecked. CDR1 is SGHTA and CDR2 is FQGNSA in the germline V gene. This CDR3 comprises 17 residues. The CDR3 is CASSRQTSGAVAGELFF.

The genes are TRBV29-1 and TRBJ2-5; there is no DNA to check the TCRdb D call of TRBD1. Per the germline V gene, CDR1 is SQVTM and CDR2 is ANQGSEA. The CDR3 loop spans 14 amino acids. This CDR3 reads CSAERGTGVLSQYF.

J is TRBJ1-6 and V is TRBV5-1; lacking DNA, the TRBD1 call made by TCRdb goes unchecked. The CDR3 runs to 14 residues. The V gene's germline CDR1 is SGHRS and CDR2 YFSETQ. The CDR3 spells CASSLDPGYSPLHF.

The gene calls are TRBV5-1 and TRBJ2-3; the D gene TCRdb calls, TRBD1, cannot be checked with no DNA. Germline assignment: CDR1 SGHRS and CDR2 YFSETQ. CDR3 length: 16 residues. The CDR3 loop is CASSLARTGGSDTQYF.

The genes are TRBV7-2 and TRBJ2-7; the D call from TCRdb, TRBD1, cannot be confirmed without DNA. Germline CDR1 is SGHTA and CDR2 is FQGNSA. The CDR3 runs to 15 residues. CDR3 protein: CASSSGGHTLSEQYF. Together with reference TRBV7-2 and TRBJ2-7, the CDR3 gives the full variable domain: GAGVSQSPSNKVTEKGKDVELRCDPISGHTALYWYRQSLGQGLEFLIYFQGNSAPDKSGLPSDRFSAERTGGSVSTLTIQRTQQEDSAVYLCASSSGGHTLSEQYFGPGTRLTVT.

This sequence joins TRBV11-2 and TRBJ2-7; with no DNA, the TCRdb D assignment of TRBD1 cannot be verified. CDR1 and CDR2 from the germline V gene are SGHAT and FQNNGV. The CDR3 loop spans 16 amino acids. The CDR3 protein is CASSLVRGRGPYEQYF.

The chain has TRBV14 and TRBJ2-3; TCRdb selects TRBD1, and the lack of DNA leaves this call unchecked. The germline CDR1 and CDR2 sequences are SGHDN and FVKESK. The CDR3 extends over 16 amino acids. The CDR3 reads CASSQRRAGITDTQYF.

This chain connects TRBV27 to TRBJ2-1; TCRdb designates TRBD1, a call that cannot be tested without DNA. The CDR3 spans 15 residues. CDR1 and CDR2 from the germline V gene are MNHEY and SMNVEV (reference sequence). CDR3 loop: CASSFFGGPYNEQFF.

The chain employs TRBV24-1 and TRBJ2-1; TCRdb names TRBD1, which stays unverified in the absence of DNA. The CDR3 has 16 residues. CDR1 is KGHDR and CDR2 is SFDVKD in the germline V gene. Here the CDR3 reads CATSDAGTGEINEQFF.

The rearrangement links TRBV9 to TRBJ1-1; TCRdb's assignment of TRBD1 cannot be checked, as there is no DNA. Germline CDR1 SGDLS, CDR2 YYNGEE. The CDR3 is made up of 15 amino acids. The CDR3 here is CASSVSDSFPTEAFF.

The rearrangement joins TRBV10-3 to TRBJ2-3; TCRdb proposes TRBD2, but this gene call is untestable without DNA. This CDR3 is 17 amino acids long. The germline V gene has CDR1 ENHRY and CDR2 SYGVKD. CDR3: CAISESAGLAGLDTQYF.